This T cell receptor (beta chain) was captured in a study of CD8 T cells in Susac syndrome. CD8+ and CD4+ T cells from blood underwent TCR beta sequencing. Healthy donors constituted the control group, matched for age and sex. TEMRA cells were FACS-enriched and CD8+ and CD4+ T cells negatively isolated. V was cut by 1 base and J by 5 bases, with 5 bases left in between. CDR3 size: 11 residues. Germline loops: CDR1 SQVTM, CDR2 ANQGSEA. RNA was extracted with the RNeasy kit, and a quantity of 0.5 to 1 ug was reverse transcribed using random hexamers. An immunoSEQ multiplex PCR generated amplified TCR beta CDR3 products spanning 54 Vbeta and 13 Jbeta. TCRdb fed the immunoSEQ multiplex PCR reads into MiXCR, producing one record per CDR3 protein. The data contain some 200,000 distinct CDR3 sequences, about 95% of them singletons.

The source material was CD4+ T cells from PBMCs. This receptor was identified in a human donor in good health. V gene TRBV29-1 combines with J gene TRBJ2-5; D ambiguous. CDR3 residues: CSVEALETQYF. The CDR3 DNA follows: TGCAGCGTTGAAGCATTGGAGACCCAGTACTTC.